Listed below are T cell receptor beta chains from one sample, sequenced in a study of shared clonotypes between healthy human individuals. Assay: immunoSEQ multiplex PCR; the TCRdb copy retains only in-frame clones and omits some. The data hold approximately 330,000 clones, with around 79% observed a single time. Sequenced sample: memory CD4+ T cells sorted from blood. Source of these receptors: a man in his thirties or forties in good health. Each CDR3 is given with its conserved first and last residue. D genes are given only for firm matches. Clone size is given for some rows only: seen once, a few or many times, or a class if the clone is expanded.

v_gene	abundance	len	j_gene	d_gene	CDR3nt	CDR3aa
TRBV30	NA	12	TRBJ1-4	NA	TGTGTCGGAGTGGAAAGAAATGAAAAACTGTTTTTT	CVGVERNEKLFF
TRBV6-6	NA	13	TRBJ2-1	NA	TGTGCCAGCAGTTACTCTGCCCACAATGAGCAGTTCTTC	CASSYSAHNEQFF
TRBV2	NA	11	TRBJ2-5	TRBD1	TGTGCCAGCACAGGGGGAGAGACCCAGTACTTC	CASTGGETQYF
TRBV6-1	NA	18	TRBJ2-5	NA	TGTGCCAGCAGTGAAGCGATAGGGCTAGGCTACGGGCAAGAGACCCAGTACTTC	CASSEAIGLGYGQETQYF
TRBV5-1	NA	13	TRBJ2-1	NA	TGCGCCAGCAGCTTGATAACCTACAATGAGCAGTTCTTC	CASSLITYNEQFF
TRBV2	few	17	TRBJ2-1	TRBD2	TGTGCCAGCAGCCCCACCCCGACTAGCGGGAGCATTGGTGAGCAGTTCTTC	CASSPTPTSGSIGEQFF
TRBV30	NA	16	TRBJ1-5	TRBD1	TGTGCCTGGAGTGCCCCCAACGACAGGGTCGGTCAGCCCCAGCATTTT	CAWSAPNDRVGQPQHF
TRBV7-3	NA	19	TRBJ2-1	TRBD2	TGTGCCAGCAGCCCTTATCCGGGACTAGCGGGAGAATCCTACAATGAGCAGTTCTTC	CASSPYPGLAGESYNEQFF
TRBV15	NA	15	TRBJ2-7	TRBD2	TGTGCCACCAGCAGACGGACTAGCGTTGTGGACGAGCAGTACTTC	CATSRRTSVVDEQYF
TRBV19	NA	17	TRBJ2-2	TRBD2	TGTGCCAGTAGTCCCCCCGGACTAGCGGGAGTAACCGGGGAGCTGTTTTTT	CASSPPGLAGVTGELFF
TRBV27	NA	20	TRBJ2-3	NA	TGTGCCAGCAGGATTAGAGGACTCCGGACCTCTAGGGCCAACACAGATACGCAGTATTTT	CASRIRGLRTSRANTDTQYF
TRBV2	NA	14	TRBJ2-1	TRBD2	TGTGCCAGCAGTGAAGATATACTAGCGGGACGGGGGTTCTTC	CASSEDILAGRGFF
TRBV2	NA	17	TRBJ1-2	TRBD1	TGTGCCAGCAGGCCCCGGACAGGGGCCTCAACCAACTATGGCTACACCTTC	CASRPRTGASTNYGYTF
TRBV11-2	few	14	TRBJ2-1	NA	TGTGCCAGCAGCTCTAACAGGGCCCACAATGAGCAGTTCTTC	CASSSNRAHNEQFF
TRBV9	NA	15	TRBJ2-5	NA	TGTGCCAGCAGCGTAGCGGGGTATGATCAAGAGACCCAGTACTTC	CASSVAGYDQETQYF
TRBV6-6	NA	13	TRBJ2-2	NA	TGTGCCAGCAGCCCAGGGTCTTCCGGGGAGCTGTTTTTT	CASSPGSSGELFF
TRBV4-1	NA	15	TRBJ2-3	NA	TGCGCCAGCAGCCAGAGCGGCCAGAGCCGGGATACGCAGTATTTT	CASSQSGQSRDTQYF
TRBV4-1	NA	13	TRBJ1-5	NA	TGCGCCAGCAGCGTCCAGGAAAATCAGCCCCAGCATTTT	CASSVQENQPQHF
TRBV7-8	NA	14	TRBJ1-2	NA	TGTGCCAGCAGCTTAGCGAGGGGGATCGGTGGCTACACCTTC	CASSLARGIGGYTF
TRBV6-6	NA	15	TRBJ1-5	TRBD1	TGTGCCAGCAGTAAGGGACAGGGGGAGAGGCAGCCCCAGCATTTT	CASSKGQGERQPQHF
TRBV4-2	NA	14	TRBJ1-1	NA	TGTGCCAGCAGCCAACCCCCCCCTCCTCACAGGGCTTTCTTT	CASSQPPPPHRAFF
TRBV5-6	NA	14	TRBJ2-1	NA	TGTGCCAGCAGCCCCACCGGCAGGAGCAATGAGCAGTTCTTC	CASSPTGRSNEQFF
TRBV4-1	NA	14	TRBJ1-6	TRBD1	TGCGCCAGCAGCAACCGGGACAGGGGTTCACCCCTCCACTTT	CASSNRDRGSPLHF
TRBV10-2	NA	15	TRBJ1-1	TRBD1	TGCACCAGCAGTGAGCGACAGGGGGCGCGTACTGAAGCTTTCTTT	CTSSERQGARTEAFF
TRBV7-2	NA	17	TRBJ2-1	TRBD2	TGTGCCAGCAGCCTCTCGCCCGGGAGGGAGGGCCAAAGTGAGCAGTTCTTC	CASSLSPGREGQSEQFF
TRBV11-1	many	14	TRBJ1-2	NA	TGTGCCAGCAGCGCCTATACAGGGTTGGATGGCTACACCTTC	CASSAYTGLDGYTF
TRBV2	NA	14	TRBJ2-7	TRBD2	TGTGCCAGCAATATTCTAGCGGGAGTCGACGAGCAGTACTTC	CASNILAGVDEQYF
TRBV19	NA	12	TRBJ2-3	NA	TGTGCCAGTAGTAGGGACACAGATACGCAGTATTTT	CASSRDTDTQYF
TRBV11-2	NA	15	TRBJ2-7	TRBD2	TGTGCCAGCAGCGGGCGGACTAGCGCGACCTACGAGCAGTACTTC	CASSGRTSATYEQYF
TRBV7-2	NA	16	TRBJ2-3	TRBD2	TGTGCCAGCAGCTCTAGCGGGGGACAGAGCACAGATACGCAGTATTTT	CASSSSGGQSTDTQYF
TRBV11-1	NA	15	TRBJ2-1	NA	TGTGCCAGCAGCTTAGTCACAGGGTCCTACAATGAGCAGTTCTTC	CASSLVTGSYNEQFF
TRBV27	NA	16	TRBJ1-5	NA	TGTGCCAGCAGGAGTAGGGCAGACCATAGCAATCAGCCCCAGCATTTT	CASRSRADHSNQPQHF
TRBV6-6	NA	14	TRBJ1-5	NA	TGTGCCAGCAGTTATCAGGAAGGCAATCAGCCCCAGCATTTT	CASSYQEGNQPQHF
TRBV19	NA	15	TRBJ2-1	TRBD2	TGTGCCAGTAGTCATGGGACTAGCGGCTACAATGAGCAGTTCTTC	CASSHGTSGYNEQFF
TRBV30	NA	13	TRBJ2-6	NA	TGTGGGGGGTCCAGCTCTGGGGCCAACGTCCTGACTTTC	CGGSSSGANVLTF
TRBV29-1	NA	12	TRBJ2-2	NA	TGCAGCGTTGTAGGGGGAACCGGGGAGCTGTTTTTT	CSVVGGTGELFF
TRBV7-2	NA	13	TRBJ2-2	NA	TGTGCCAGCAGCCCACAGGACACCGGGGAGCTGTTTTTT	CASSPQDTGELFF
TRBV13	once	14	TRBJ2-1	NA	TGTGCCAGCAGCTTCCCCGGGAGTTCAAATGAGCAGTTCTTC	CASSFPGSSNEQFF
TRBV4-3	NA	17	TRBJ2-1	TRBD2	TGCGCCAGCAGCCAACCCCCGGGACTAGCGTCGGAAAATGAGCAGTTCTTC	CASSQPPGLASENEQFF
TRBV7-9	NA	15	TRBJ1-1	NA	TGTGCCAGCAGCCCCCGGGACCTCTCGAACACTGAAGCTTTCTTT	CASSPRDLSNTEAFF
TRBV13	NA	16	TRBJ2-1	NA	TGTGCCAGCAGCTTAAGGCAGGGGTTGTCGGTGAATGAGCAGTTCTTC	CASSLRQGLSVNEQFF
TRBV5-1	few	14	TRBJ2-1	NA	TGCGCCAGCTCAATAGGAGGTAGTATCAATGAGCAGTTCTTC	CASSIGGSINEQFF
TRBV15	NA	14	TRBJ2-3	NA	TGTGCCACCAGCAGTCGGTCATTCACAGATACGCAGTATTTT	CATSSRSFTDTQYF
TRBV27	NA	18	TRBJ2-1	TRBD2	TGTGCCAGCAGTCCCCGGACTAGCGGGGGATTGGGGTACAATGAGCAGTTCTTC	CASSPRTSGGLGYNEQFF
TRBV18	NA	14	TRBJ2-5	NA	TGTGCCAGCTCACCACCGGGAGTAAAAGAGACCCAGTACTTC	CASSPPGVKETQYF
TRBV19	few	15	TRBJ1-5	NA	TGTGCCAGTAGTATAGATCGGCCGGACTTTGGGGCCCAGCATTTT	CASSIDRPDFGAQHF
TRBV4-1	NA	15	TRBJ2-7	NA	TGCGCCAGCAGCCAAGATCCGGGCCTAGACTACGAGCAGTACTTC	CASSQDPGLDYEQYF
TRBV7-8	NA	20	TRBJ2-6	TRBD1	TGTGCCAGCAGCTCCCTGCGTATACAGGGGTTGGTAGCTGGGGCCAACGTCCTGACTTTC	CASSSLRIQGLVAGANVLTF
TRBV2	NA	15	TRBJ1-5	NA	TGTGCCAGCAGTGAAGCCAAGGGTATCAACCAGCCCCAGCATTTT	CASSEAKGINQPQHF
TRBV7-9	NA	16	TRBJ2-3	TRBD2	TGTGCCAGCAGCGCGGGACTAGCGGGAGACACAGATACGCAGTATTTT	CASSAGLAGDTDTQYF
TRBV9	once	15	TRBJ2-1	TRBD2	TGTGCCAGCAGCCCCTGGACTAGCGGGAGGGCGACACAGTTCTTC	CASSPWTSGRATQFF
TRBV6-1	NA	16	TRBJ1-3	TRBD1	TGTGCCAGCAGTGGTGGACAGGGGTACGGTGGAAACACCATATATTTT	CASSGGQGYGGNTIYF
TRBV5-1	NA	14	TRBJ2-1	TRBD2	TGCGCCAGCAGTGGTTTAGCGGGAAGCAATGAGCAGTTCTTC	CASSGLAGSNEQFF
TRBV10-3	few	12	TRBJ1-2	NA	TGTGCCGCACGAAAGAAAGACTATGGCTACACCTTC	CAARKKDYGYTF
TRBV7-2	NA	16	TRBJ2-7	NA	TGTGCCAGCAGCTTAGATCTCCAGAAAGGAGCCTACGAGCAGTACTTC	CASSLDLQKGAYEQYF
TRBV10-3	few	12	TRBJ2-7	NA	TGTGCCACCAAACGCGATGACAACGAGCAGTACTTC	CATKRDDNEQYF
TRBV11-3	NA	13	TRBJ2-1	NA	TGTGCCAGCAGCTTCTCTGACCCCGGTGAGCAGTTCTTC	CASSFSDPGEQFF
TRBV27	NA	14	TRBJ1-2	NA	TGTGCCAGCAGTTTAGGGGGGCTCCCCTATGGCTACACCTTC	CASSLGGLPYGYTF
TRBV4-3	NA	14	TRBJ1-1	NA	TGCGCCAGCAGCCAGGATGGGGACGTATCTGAAGCTTTCTTT	CASSQDGDVSEAFF
TRBV5-4	NA	16	TRBJ2-7	TRBD2	TGTGCCAGCAGCCCCAACTTAGCGGGAGGTGTCCACGAGCAGTACTTC	CASSPNLAGGVHEQYF